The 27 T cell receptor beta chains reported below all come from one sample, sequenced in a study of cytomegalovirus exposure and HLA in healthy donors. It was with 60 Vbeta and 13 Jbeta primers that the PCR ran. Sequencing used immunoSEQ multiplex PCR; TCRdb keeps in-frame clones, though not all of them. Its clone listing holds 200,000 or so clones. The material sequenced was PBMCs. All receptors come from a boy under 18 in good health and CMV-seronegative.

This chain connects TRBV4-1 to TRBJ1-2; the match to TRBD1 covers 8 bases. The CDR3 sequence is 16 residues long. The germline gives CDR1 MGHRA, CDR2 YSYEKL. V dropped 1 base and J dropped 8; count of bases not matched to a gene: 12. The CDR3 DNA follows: TGCGCCAGCAGCCAAGGCGACAGGGGTGTAGGATTCGGCTACACCTTC. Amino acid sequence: CASSQGDRGVGFGYTF.

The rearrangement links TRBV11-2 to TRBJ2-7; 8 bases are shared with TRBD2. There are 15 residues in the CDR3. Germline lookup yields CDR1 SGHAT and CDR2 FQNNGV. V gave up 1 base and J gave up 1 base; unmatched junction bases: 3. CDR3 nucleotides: TGTGCCAGCAGCTTAGTAACTAGCGGATCCTACGAGCAGTACTTC. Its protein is CASSLVTSGSYEQYF.

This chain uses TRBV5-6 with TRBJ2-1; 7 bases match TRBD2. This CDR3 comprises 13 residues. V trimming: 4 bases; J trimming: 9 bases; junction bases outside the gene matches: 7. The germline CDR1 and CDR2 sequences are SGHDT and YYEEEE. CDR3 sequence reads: CASSRRGGGEQFF. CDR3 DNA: TGTGCCAGCAGCCGACGTGGCGGGGGTGAGCAGTTCTTC.

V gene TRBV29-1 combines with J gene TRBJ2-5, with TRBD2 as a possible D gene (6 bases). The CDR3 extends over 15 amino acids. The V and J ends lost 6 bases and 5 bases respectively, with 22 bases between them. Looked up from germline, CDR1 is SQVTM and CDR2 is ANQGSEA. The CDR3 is CSVGARASVGETQYF. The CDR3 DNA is TGCAGCGTCGGAGCGCGGGCTAGCGTGGGTGAGACCCAGTACTTC.

The CDR3 region is CASSIVGSGRGNTQYF. The CDR3 bases are TGTGCCAGTAGTATAGTGGGTAGCGGGAGAGGGAATACGCAGTATTTT. The rearrangement uses TRBV19 and TRBJ2-3, with 9 bases aligning to TRBD2. The length of the CDR3 is 16 residues. Germline V gene data show CDR1 as LNHDA and CDR2 as SQIVND (reference sequence). Germline trimming cut 1 base from V and 7 bases from J; bases unmatched to any gene: 9.

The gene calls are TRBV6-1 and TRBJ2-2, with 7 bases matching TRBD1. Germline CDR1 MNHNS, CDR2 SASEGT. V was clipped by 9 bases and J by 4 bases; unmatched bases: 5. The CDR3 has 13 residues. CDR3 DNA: TGTGCCAGTACGGGACAGATCACCGGGGAGCTGTTTTTT. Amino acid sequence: CASTGQITGELFF.

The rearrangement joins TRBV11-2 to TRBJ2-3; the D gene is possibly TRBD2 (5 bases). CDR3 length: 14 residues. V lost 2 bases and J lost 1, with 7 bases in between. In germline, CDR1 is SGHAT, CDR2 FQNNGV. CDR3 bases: TGTGCCAGCAGCTTAATCGGGGGCACAGATACGCAGTATTTT. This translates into CASSLIGGTDTQYF.

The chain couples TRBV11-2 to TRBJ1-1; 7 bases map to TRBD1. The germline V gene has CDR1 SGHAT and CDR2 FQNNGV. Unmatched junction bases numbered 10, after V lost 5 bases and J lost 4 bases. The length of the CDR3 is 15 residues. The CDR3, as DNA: TGTGCCAGCAGCAAAAGACAGGGTAGTGTCACTGAAGCTTTCTTT. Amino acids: CASSKRQGSVTEAFF. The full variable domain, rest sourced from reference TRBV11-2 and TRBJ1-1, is EAGVAQSPRYKIIEKRQSVAFWCNPISGHATLYWYQQILGQGPKLLIQFQNNGVVDDSQLPKDRFSAERLKGVDSTLKIQPAKLEDSAVYLCASSKRQGSVTEAFFGQGTRLTVV.

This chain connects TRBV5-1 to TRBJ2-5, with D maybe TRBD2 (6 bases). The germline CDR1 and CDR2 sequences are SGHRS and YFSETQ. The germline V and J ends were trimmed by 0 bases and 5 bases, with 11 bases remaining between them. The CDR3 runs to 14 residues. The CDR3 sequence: CASSLAPGGETQYF. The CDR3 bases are TGCGCCAGCAGCTTGGCCCCTGGGGGGGAGACCCAGTACTTC.

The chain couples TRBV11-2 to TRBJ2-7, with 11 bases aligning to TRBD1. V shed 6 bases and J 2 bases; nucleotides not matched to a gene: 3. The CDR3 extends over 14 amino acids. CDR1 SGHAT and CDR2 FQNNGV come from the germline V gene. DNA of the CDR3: TGTGCCAGCAGGGGGGGACAGGGGGCCTACGAGCAGTACTTC. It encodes CASRGGQGAYEQYF.

CDR3 protein: CASTPSGGTQETQYF. The CDR3 DNA is TGTGCCAGTACCCCTAGCGGGGGGACTCAAGAGACCCAGTACTTC. The rearrangement uses TRBV19 and TRBJ2-5; 11 bases are a match to TRBD2. J gave up 2 bases and V 7 bases, and 6 bases lay outside the gene matches. The V gene's germline CDR1 is LNHDA and CDR2 SQIVND (reference sequence). The CDR3 contains 15 residues.

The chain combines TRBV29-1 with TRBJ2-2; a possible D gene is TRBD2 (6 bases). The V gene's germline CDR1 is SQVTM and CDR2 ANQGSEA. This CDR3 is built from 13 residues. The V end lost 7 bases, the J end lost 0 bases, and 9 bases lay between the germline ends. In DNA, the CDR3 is TGCAGCGCCGGGAGAGCGAACACCGGGGAGCTGTTTTTT. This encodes CSAGRANTGELFF.

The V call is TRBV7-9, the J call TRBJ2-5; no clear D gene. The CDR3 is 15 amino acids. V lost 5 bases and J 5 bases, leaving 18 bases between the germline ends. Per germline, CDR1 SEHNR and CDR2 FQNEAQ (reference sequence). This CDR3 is CASSLPGLGTETQYF. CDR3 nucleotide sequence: TGTGCCAGCAGCCTCCCCGGCCTAGGCACTGAGACCCAGTACTTC. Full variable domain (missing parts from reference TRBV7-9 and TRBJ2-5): DTGVSQNPRHKITKRGQNVTFRCDPISEHNRLYWYRQTLGQGPEFLTYFQNEAQLEKSRLLSDRFSAERPKGSFSTLEIQRTEQGDSAMYLCASSLPGLGTETQYFGPGTRLLVL.

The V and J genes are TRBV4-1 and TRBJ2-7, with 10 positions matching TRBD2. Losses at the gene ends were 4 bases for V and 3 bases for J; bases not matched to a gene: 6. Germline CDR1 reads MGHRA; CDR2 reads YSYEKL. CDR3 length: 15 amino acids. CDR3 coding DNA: TGCGCCAGCAGCCCCGGCGTAGCGGGGGGCTACGAGCAGTACTTC. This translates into CASSPGVAGGYEQYF.

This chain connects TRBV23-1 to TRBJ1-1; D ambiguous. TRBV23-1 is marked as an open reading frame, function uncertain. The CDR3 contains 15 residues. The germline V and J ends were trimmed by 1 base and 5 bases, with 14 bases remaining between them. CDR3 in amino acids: CASSQFRSTGTEAFF. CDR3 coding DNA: TGCGCCAGCAGTCAATTCCGCTCAACGGGGACTGAAGCTTTCTTT.

CDR3 sequence: CAWSVPTQDEGGYTF. CDR3 DNA sequence: TGTGCCTGGAGTGTACCTACCCAAGATGAGGGTGGCTACACCTTC. J is TRBJ1-2 and V is TRBV30; D gene unclear. V lost 0 bases, J lost 7 bases, and 18 bases lay in between. The CDR3 runs 15 residues. Germline-derived CDR1 and CDR2 are GTSNPN and SVGIG (reference sequence). The full variable domain, rest sourced from reference TRBV30 and TRBJ1-2, is SQTIHQWPATLVQPVGSPLSLECTVEGTSNPNLYWYRQAAGRGLQLLFYSVGIGQISSEVPQNLSASRPQDRQFILSSKKLLLSDSGFYLCAWSVPTQDEGGYTFGSGTRLTVV.

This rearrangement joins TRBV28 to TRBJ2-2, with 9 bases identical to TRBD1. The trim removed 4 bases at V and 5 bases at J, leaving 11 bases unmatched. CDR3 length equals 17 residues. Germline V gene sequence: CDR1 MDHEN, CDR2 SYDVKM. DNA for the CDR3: TGTGCCAGCAGTTCCCGATGGGGGACAGGGAATACCGGGGAGCTGTTTTTT. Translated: CASSSRWGTGNTGELFF.

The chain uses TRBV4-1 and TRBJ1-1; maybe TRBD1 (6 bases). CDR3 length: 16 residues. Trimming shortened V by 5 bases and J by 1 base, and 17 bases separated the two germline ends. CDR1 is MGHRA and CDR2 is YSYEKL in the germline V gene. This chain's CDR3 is CASSSLPLTGNTEAFF. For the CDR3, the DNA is TGCGCCAGCAGCTCATTACCTTTGACAGGGAACACTGAAGCTTTCTTT.

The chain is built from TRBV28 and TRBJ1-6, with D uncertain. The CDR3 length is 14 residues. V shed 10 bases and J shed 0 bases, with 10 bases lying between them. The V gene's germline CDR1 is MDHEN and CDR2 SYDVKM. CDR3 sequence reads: CATRRGSYNSPLHF. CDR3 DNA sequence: TGTGCCACCCGTCGCGGCTCCTATAATTCACCCCTCCACTTT.

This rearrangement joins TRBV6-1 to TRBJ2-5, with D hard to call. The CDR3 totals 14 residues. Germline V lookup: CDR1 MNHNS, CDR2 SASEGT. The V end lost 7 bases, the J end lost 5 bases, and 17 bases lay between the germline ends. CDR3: CASTLDRSAETQYF. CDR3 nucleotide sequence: TGTGCCAGCACTCTCGACCGGTCAGCGGAGACCCAGTACTTC.

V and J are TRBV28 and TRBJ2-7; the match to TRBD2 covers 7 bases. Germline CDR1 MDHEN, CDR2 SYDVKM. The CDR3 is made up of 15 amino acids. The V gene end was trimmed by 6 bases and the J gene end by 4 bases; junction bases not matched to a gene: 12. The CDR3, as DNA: TGTGCCAGCAGGCTGCGGGGGTGGGGTTCTTACGAGCAGTACTTC. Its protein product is CASRLRGWGSYEQYF.

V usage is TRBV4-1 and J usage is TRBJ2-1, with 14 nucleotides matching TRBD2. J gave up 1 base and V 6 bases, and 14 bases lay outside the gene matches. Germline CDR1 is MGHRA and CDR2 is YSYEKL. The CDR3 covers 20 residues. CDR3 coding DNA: TGCGCCAGCAGTCCTGATTCGACTAGCGGGGGGGCCCTATCCTACAATGAGCAGTTCTTC. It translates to CASSPDSTSGGALSYNEQFF.

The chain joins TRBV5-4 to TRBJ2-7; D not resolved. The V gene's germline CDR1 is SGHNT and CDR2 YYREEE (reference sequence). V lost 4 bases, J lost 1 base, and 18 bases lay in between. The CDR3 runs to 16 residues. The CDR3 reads CASSPDRHRESYEQYF. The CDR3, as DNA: TGTGCCAGCAGCCCCGATCGACACCGAGAATCCTACGAGCAGTACTTC.

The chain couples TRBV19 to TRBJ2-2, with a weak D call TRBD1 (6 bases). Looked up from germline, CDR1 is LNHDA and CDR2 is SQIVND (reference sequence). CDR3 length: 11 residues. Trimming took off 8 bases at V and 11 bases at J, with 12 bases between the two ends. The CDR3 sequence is CASSTGRELFF. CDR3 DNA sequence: TGTGCCAGTTCTACAGGGAGAGAGCTGTTTTTT.

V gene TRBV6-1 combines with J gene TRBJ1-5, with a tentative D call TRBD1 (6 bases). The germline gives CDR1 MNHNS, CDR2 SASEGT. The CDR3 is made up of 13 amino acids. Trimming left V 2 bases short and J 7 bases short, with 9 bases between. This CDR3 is CASSEYRAQPQHF. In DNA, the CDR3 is TGTGCCAGCAGTGAATACAGGGCACAGCCCCAGCATTTT.

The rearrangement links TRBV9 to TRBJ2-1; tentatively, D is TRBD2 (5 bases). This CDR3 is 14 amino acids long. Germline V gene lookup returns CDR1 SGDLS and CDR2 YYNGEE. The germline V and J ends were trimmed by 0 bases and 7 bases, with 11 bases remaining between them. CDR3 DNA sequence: TGTGCCAGCAGCGTAGCCCCAGCGGAGAATGAGCAGTTCTTC. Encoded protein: CASSVAPAENEQFF.

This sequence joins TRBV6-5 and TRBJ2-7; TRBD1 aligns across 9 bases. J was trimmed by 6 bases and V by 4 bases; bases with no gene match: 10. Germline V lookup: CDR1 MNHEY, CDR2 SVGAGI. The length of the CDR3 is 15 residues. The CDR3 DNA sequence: TGTGCCAGCAGTTCAGCCGGGACAGGGCGCCGCGAGCAGTACTTC. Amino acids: CASSSAGTGRREQYF.